This TCR beta chain comes out of a study of blood T cell repertoires in COVID-19. Data came from immunoSEQ multiplex PCR; TCRdb stores just in-frame clones and leaves some out. The sample has about 140,000 clones; roughly 80% are singletons. From germline, CDR1 is SGHAT and CDR2 FQNNGV. Trimming cost V 5 bases and J 6 bases, with 16 bases left between them. The CDR3 is made up of 14 amino acids. Cohort allocation depended upon clinical history that participants reported. The clonotype comes from a woman aged 45 to 65 who had recovered from COVID-19. Sequences were obtained from PBMCs or T cells enriched from blood (not recorded which). The chain joins TRBV11-2 to TRBJ1-1, with a weak D call TRBD1 (5 bases). For the CDR3, the DNA is TGTGCCAGCAGCCAGTGGAAGGGGTTACCTGAAGCTTTCTTT. Its protein product is CASSQWKGLPEAFF.